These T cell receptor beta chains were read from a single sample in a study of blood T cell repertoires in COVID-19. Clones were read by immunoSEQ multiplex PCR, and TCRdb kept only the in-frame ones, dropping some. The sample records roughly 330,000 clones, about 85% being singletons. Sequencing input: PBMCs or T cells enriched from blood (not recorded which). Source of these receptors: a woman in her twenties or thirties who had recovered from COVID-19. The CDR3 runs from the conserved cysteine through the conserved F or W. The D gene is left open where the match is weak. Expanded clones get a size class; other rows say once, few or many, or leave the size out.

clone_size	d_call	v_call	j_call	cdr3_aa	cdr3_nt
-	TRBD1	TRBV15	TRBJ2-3	CATSKTDRGARDTQYF	TGTGCCACCAGCAAAACGGACAGGGGCGCAAGAGATACGCAGTATTTT
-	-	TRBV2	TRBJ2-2	CASSAGSVTGELFF	TGTGCCAGCAGTGCCGGGTCCGTGACCGGGGAGCTGTTTTTT
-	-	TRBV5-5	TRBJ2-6	CASRLTGANVLTF	TGTGCCAGCAGGCTTACAGGGGCCAACGTCCTGACTTTC
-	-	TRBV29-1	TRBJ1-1	CSIRQGGDTEAFF	TGCAGCATACGTCAAGGGGGGGACACTGAAGCTTTCTTT
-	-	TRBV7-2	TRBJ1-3	CASSLETPGSGNTIYF	TGTGCCAGCAGCTTAGAGACACCCGGCTCTGGAAACACCATATATTTT
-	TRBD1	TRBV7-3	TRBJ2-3	CASSLGGQGRTDTQYF	TGTGCCAGCAGCTTAGGAGGACAGGGTCGCACAGATACGCAGTATTTT
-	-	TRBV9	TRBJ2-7	CASSVALDSRYEQYF	TGTGCCAGCAGCGTAGCGCTCGACAGCCGATACGAGCAGTACTTC
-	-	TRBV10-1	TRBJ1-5	CASSQGLNQPQHF	TGCGCCAGCAGTCAGGGATTAAATCAGCCCCAGCATTTT
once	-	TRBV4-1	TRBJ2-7	CASSQRETGPYEQYF	TGCGCCAGCAGCCAGCGGGAGACAGGACCCTACGAGCAGTACTTC
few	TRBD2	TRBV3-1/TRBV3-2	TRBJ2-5	CASSQDWSGKTQYF	TGTGCCAGCAGCCAAGATTGGAGCGGGAAGACCCAGTACTTC
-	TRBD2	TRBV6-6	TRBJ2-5	CASSSERGTVETQYF	TGTGCCAGCAGTTCGGAGCGGGGGACGGTGGAGACCCAGTACTTC
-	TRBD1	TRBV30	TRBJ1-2	CAWSVLGTDNYGYTF	TGTGCCTGGAGTGTACTGGGGACAGACAACTATGGCTACACCTTC
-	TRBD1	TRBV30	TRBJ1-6	CAWTSQGKSPLHF	TGTGCCTGGACTTCACAGGGGAAGTCACCCCTCCACTTT
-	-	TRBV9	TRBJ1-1	CASSVGTLGSAEAFF	TGTGCCAGCAGCGTGGGTACCCTGGGGAGTGCTGAAGCTTTCTTT
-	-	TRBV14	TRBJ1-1	CASSLLPIPGTEAFF	TGTGCCAGCAGCCTGCTCCCGATCCCGGGGACTGAAGCTTTCTTT
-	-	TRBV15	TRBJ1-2	CATSRDPGESYGYTF	TGTGCCACCAGCAGAGATCCCGGGGAATCCTATGGCTACACCTTC
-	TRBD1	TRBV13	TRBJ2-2	CASTKTGKITGELFF	TGTGCCAGCACCAAGACAGGGAAAATTACCGGGGAGCTGTTTTTT
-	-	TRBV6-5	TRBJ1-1	CASSYTRTAEAFF	TGTGCCAGCAGTTACACACGGACAGCTGAAGCTTTCTTT
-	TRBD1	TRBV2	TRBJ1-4	CASRVWTGETLNEKLFF	TGTGCCAGCAGGGTCTGGACAGGGGAGACCCTTAATGAAAAACTGTTTTTT
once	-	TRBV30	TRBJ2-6	CAWSWSGANVLTF	TGTGCCTGGAGTTGGAGTGGGGCCAACGTCCTGACTTTC
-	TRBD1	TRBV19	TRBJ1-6	CASSPRGQALGNSPLHF	TGTGCCAGTAGTCCCCGGGGACAGGCTTTGGGGAATTCACCCCTCCACTTT
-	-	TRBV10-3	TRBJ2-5	CAIRGTTGETQYF	TGTGCCATCAGAGGGACAACGGGTGAGACCCAGTACTTC
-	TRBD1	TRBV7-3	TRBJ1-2	CASSSNTGDGYTF	TGTGCCAGCAGCTCTAATACAGGGGACGGCTACACCTTC
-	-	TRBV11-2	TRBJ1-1	CASSNVGGGENTEAFF	TGTGCCAGCTCAAATGTTGGGGGGGGAGAAAACACTGAAGCTTTCTTT
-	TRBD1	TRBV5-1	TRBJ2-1	CASSLDRDSLFFF	TGCGCCAGCAGCTTAGACAGGGATAGTCTGTTCTTCTTC
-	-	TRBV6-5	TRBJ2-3	CASSKAGVLTDTQYF	TGTGCCAGCAGTAAGGCCGGGGTCCTCACAGATACGCAGTATTTT
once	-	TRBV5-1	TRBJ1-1	CASSLRGPDEAFF	TGCGCCAGCAGCTTGAGAGGGCCGGACGAAGCTTTCTTT
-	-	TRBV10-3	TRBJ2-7	CAITPGLGATYEQYF	TGTGCCATTACCCCCGGATTGGGGGCCACCTACGAGCAGTACTTC
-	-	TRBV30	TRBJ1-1	CAWSVRRDTEAFF	TGTGCCTGGAGCGTACGGAGAGACACTGAAGCTTTCTTT
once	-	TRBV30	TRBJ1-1	CAWSYGQPNTEAFF	TGTGCCTGGAGTTATGGACAGCCGAACACTGAAGCTTTCTTT
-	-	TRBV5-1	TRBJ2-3	CASSTPLGGASTDTQYF	TGCGCCAGCAGCACGCCTTTAGGGGGTGCTAGCACAGATACGCAGTATTTT
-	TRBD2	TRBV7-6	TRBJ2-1	CASSLRLAGGREQFF	TGTGCCAGCAGCTTACGGCTAGCGGGGGGTAGGGAGCAGTTCTTC
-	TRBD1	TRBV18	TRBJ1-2	CASSPDRGYGYTF	TGTGCCAGCTCCCCGGACAGGGGCTATGGCTACACCTTC
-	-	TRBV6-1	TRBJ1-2	CASSDEGSVAMGYTF	TGTGCCAGCAGTGATGAGGGATCGGTCGCGATGGGCTACACCTTC
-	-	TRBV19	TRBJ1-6	CASSEGNSPLHF	TGTGCCAGTAGTGAGGGAAATTCACCCCTCCACTTT
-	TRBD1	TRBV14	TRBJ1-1	CASSKGQGASRREAFF	TGTGCCAGCAGCAAAGGACAGGGGGCGTCAAGAAGGGAAGCTTTCTTT
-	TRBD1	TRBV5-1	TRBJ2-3	CASSLIGTGTTDTQYF	TGCGCCAGCAGCTTGATCGGGACAGGGACCACAGATACGCAGTATTTT
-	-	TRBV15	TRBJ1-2	CATSRDQGGHPLFTF	TGTGCCACCAGCAGAGATCAAGGAGGGCACCCGCTGTTCACCTTC
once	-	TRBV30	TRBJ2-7	CAWSGPGWDEQYF	TGTGCCTGGAGTGGGCCGGGTTGGGACGAGCAGTACTTC
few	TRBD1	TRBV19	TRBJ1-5	CASSTLDRANQPQHF	TGTGCCAGTAGTACCCTAGACAGGGCGAATCAGCCCCAGCATTTT
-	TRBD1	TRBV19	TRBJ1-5	CASSPGTGGGSNQPQHF	TGTGCCAGTAGCCCCGGGACAGGGGGAGGGAGCAATCAGCCCCAGCATTTT
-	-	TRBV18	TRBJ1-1	CASSPYGVAAATEAFF	TGTGCCAGCTCACCCTACGGGGTGGCGGCGGCGACTGAAGCTTTCTTT
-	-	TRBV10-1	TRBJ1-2	CASSSGTNYGYTF	TGCGCCAGCAGCTCCGGGACTAACTATGGCTACACCTTC
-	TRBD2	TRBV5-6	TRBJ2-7	CASSLAGTGGSYEQYF	TGTGCCAGCAGCTTGGCAGGGACGGGGGGGTCCTACGAGCAGTACTTC
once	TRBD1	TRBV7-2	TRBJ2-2	CASSPRDRGTGELFF	TGTGCCAGCAGCCCCCGGGACAGGGGCACCGGGGAGCTGTTTTTT
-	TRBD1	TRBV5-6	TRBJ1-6	CASSPVGQADSPLHF	TGTGCCAGCAGCCCCGTTGGACAGGCAGATTCACCCCTCCACTTT
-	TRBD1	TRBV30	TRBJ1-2	CASGTGSGYTF	TGTGCCAGCGGGACAGGCTCTGGCTACACCTTC
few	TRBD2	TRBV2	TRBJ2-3	CASSRLAGGTDTQYF	TGTGCCAGCAGTAGACTAGCGGGGGGCACAGATACGCAGTATTTT
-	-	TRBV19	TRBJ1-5	CASRTPGQPQHF	TGTGCCAGTCGGACCCCAGGGCAGCCCCAGCATTTT
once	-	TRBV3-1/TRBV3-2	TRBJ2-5	CASKRSPQETQYF	TGTGCCAGCAAACGGTCCCCTCAAGAGACCCAGTACTTC
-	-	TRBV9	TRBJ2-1	CASSTTGTLYNEQFF	TGTGCCAGCAGCACCACCGGGACTCTCTACAATGAGCAGTTCTTC
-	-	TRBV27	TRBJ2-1	CASSSQSGYNEQFF	TGTGCCAGCAGTTCCCAAAGCGGTTACAATGAGCAGTTCTTC
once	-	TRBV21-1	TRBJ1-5	CASSRGASNQPQHF	TGTGCCAGCAGCCGGGGGGCCAGCAATCAGCCCCAGCATTTT
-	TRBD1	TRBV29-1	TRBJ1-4	CSVAQGVNEKLFF	TGCAGCGTTGCACAGGGGGTGAATGAAAAACTGTTTTTT
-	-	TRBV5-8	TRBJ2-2	CASSFPPPSPAGELFF	TGTGCCAGCAGCTTTCCCCCCCCATCTCCGGCCGGGGAGCTGTTTTTT
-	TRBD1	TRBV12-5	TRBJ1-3	CASGPDRVSGNTIYF	TGTGCTAGTGGTCCCGACAGGGTCTCTGGAAACACCATATATTTT
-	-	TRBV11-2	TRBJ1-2	CASSLDSVAYGYTF	TGTGCCAGCAGCTTAGATTCTGTAGCCTATGGCTACACCTTC
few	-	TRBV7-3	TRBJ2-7	CASTAGSYEQYF	TGTGCCAGTACGGCGGGCTCCTACGAGCAGTACTTC
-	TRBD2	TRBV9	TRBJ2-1	CASSVGRPSGRSSYNEQFF	TGTGCCAGCAGCGTAGGAAGGCCTAGCGGGAGGAGCTCCTACAATGAGCAGTTCTTC
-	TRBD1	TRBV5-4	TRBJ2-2	CASSLGQGITGELFF	TGTGCCAGCAGCTTGGGACAGGGGATCACCGGGGAGCTGTTTTTT